This is a list of T cell receptor beta chains from one sample in a study of cytomegalovirus exposure and HLA in healthy donors. Sequencing was performed with immunoSEQ multiplex PCR; in TCRdb, only in-frame clones are kept and a portion is missing. The table includes 130,000 or so clones, more than 55% detected once. The sequenced material came from PBMCs. The origin of the receptors is a woman aged 60-70 years in good health and CMV-seronegative. CDR3s include the opening cysteine and the closing phenylalanine or tryptophan. The D gene is left open where the match is weak. The size field is filled for only some rows; it gives once, few, many or a size class.

d_gene	abundance	v_gene	j_gene	CDR3aa	CDR3nt
TRBD2	once	TRBV7-2	TRBJ2-1	CASSPSGGAFNEQFF	TGTGCCAGCAGCCCAAGCGGGGGGGCCTTCAATGAGCAGTTCTTC
NA	few	TRBV5-4	TRBJ1-2	CASSIYGQNYGYTF	TGTGCCAGCAGCATTTACGGACAGAACTATGGCTACACCTTC
NA	NA	TRBV29-1	TRBJ2-5	CSGEEGTETQYF	TGCAGCGGGGAGGAGGGGACGGAGACCCAGTACTTC
NA	NA	TRBV28	TRBJ2-3	CASSLARGATDTQYF	TGTGCCAGCAGTTTGGCCAGGGGAGCGACAGATACGCAGTATTTT
NA	NA	TRBV4-3	TRBJ2-7	CASSRATGTYEQYF	TGCGCCAGCAGCCGAGCGACAGGCACCTACGAGCAGTACTTC
TRBD1	few	TRBV7-9	TRBJ1-6	CASSSAQGAESPLHF	TGTGCCAGCAGCTCCGCACAGGGGGCTGAATCACCCCTCCACTTT
TRBD1	once	TRBV7-9	TRBJ2-7	CASSIRDRGDYEQYF	TGTGCCAGCAGCATCCGGGACAGGGGTGACTACGAGCAGTACTTC
NA	few	TRBV15	TRBJ1-5	CATSREGQRLHQPQHF	TGTGCCACCAGCAGAGAAGGACAGCGCCTTCACCAGCCCCAGCATTTT
TRBD2	NA	TRBV4-1	TRBJ2-5	CASSQDPGTKETQYF	TGCGCCAGCAGCCAAGACCCAGGGACTAAAGAGACCCAGTACTTC
TRBD2	NA	TRBV5-1	TRBJ2-3	CASSPGLVPPDTQYF	TGCGCCAGCAGCCCAGGACTAGTCCCCCCCGATACGCAGTATTTT
NA	NA	TRBV2	TRBJ2-2	CASSFTTNTGELFF	TGTGCCAGCAGTTTTACTACGAACACCGGGGAGCTGTTTTTT
TRBD2	NA	TRBV2	TRBJ2-1	CASSDVAGGYNEQFF	TGTGCCAGCAGTGACGTAGCGGGGGGCTACAATGAGCAGTTCTTC
TRBD1	NA	TRBV9	TRBJ2-7	CASSGDRGREQYF	TGTGCCAGCAGCGGTGACAGGGGGCGGGAGCAGTACTTC
TRBD1	few	TRBV25-1	TRBJ1-4	CASQDRLNEKLFF	TGTGCCAGCCAGGACAGGTTGAATGAAAAACTGTTTTTT
NA	NA	TRBV6-6	TRBJ1-5	CASSYEKGKRNQPQHF	TGTGCCAGCAGTTACGAGAAGGGGAAAAGGAATCAGCCCCAGCATTTT
NA	NA	TRBV5-4	TRBJ1-1	CASSLFQGVEAFF	TGTGCCAGCAGCTTGTTCCAGGGCGTTGAGGCTTTCTTT
NA	NA	TRBV21-1	TRBJ2-7	CASSKEEGGISYEQYF	TGTGCCAGCAGCAAAGAGGAGGGGGGGATCTCCTACGAGCAGTACTTC
TRBD2	few	TRBV29-1	TRBJ2-1	CSVDLAGVNEQFF	TGCAGCGTTGATCTAGCGGGAGTAAATGAGCAGTTCTTC
TRBD2	NA	TRBV27	TRBJ2-7	CASSLSSSGGMYEQYF	TGTGCCAGCAGTTTATCCTCTAGCGGGGGGATGTACGAGCAGTACTTC
NA	NA	TRBV19	TRBJ2-5	CASSTVLARETQYF	TGTGCCAGTAGTACAGTACTAGCTAGGGAGACCCAGTACTTC
TRBD2	few	TRBV2	TRBJ2-7	CASSERLAGGRKSYEQYF	TGTGCCAGCAGTGAAAGGCTAGCGGGGGGCCGAAAATCCTACGAGCAGTACTTC
NA	NA	TRBV20-1	TRBJ1-4	CSAFNEKLFF	TGCAGTGCCTTTAATGAAAAACTGTTTTTT
TRBD2	NA	TRBV6-5	TRBJ2-3	CASSYGLAPSTDTQYF	TGTGCCAGCAGTTACGGACTAGCGCCTAGCACAGATACGCAGTATTTT
TRBD2	NA	TRBV5-1	TRBJ2-1	CASSLGGTSGSKNEQFF	TGCGCCAGCAGCTTGGGGGGGACTAGCGGGAGTAAAAATGAGCAGTTCTTC
NA	NA	TRBV6-1	TRBJ2-4	CASNRDSQNIQYF	TGTGCCAGCAATCGTGACAGCCAAAACATTCAGTACTTC
TRBD1	NA	TRBV28	TRBJ2-5	CASSNHQGAGQETQYF	TGTGCCAGCAGTAATCATCAGGGGGCGGGACAAGAGACCCAGTACTTC
TRBD1	NA	TRBV5-6	TRBJ1-6	CASLRTGGNSPLHF	TGTGCCAGCCTACGGACAGGGGGAAATTCACCCCTCCACTTT
TRBD2	once	TRBV10-3	TRBJ2-3	CAISGLAGRTDTQYF	TGTGCCATCAGTGGACTAGCGGGACGCACAGATACGCAGTATTTT
NA	few	TRBV5-4	TRBJ1-1	CASSLRGRNTEAFF	TGTGCCAGCAGCTTGAGGGGTCGGAACACTGAAGCTTTCTTT
TRBD1	NA	TRBV10-3	TRBJ1-5	CATLDRGGSSNQPQHF	TGTGCCACCTTAGACAGGGGAGGGAGTAGCAATCAGCCCCAGCATTTT
TRBD2	NA	TRBV4-3	TRBJ2-7	CASSQGAGGLAYEQYF	TGCGCCAGCAGCCAAGGGGCGGGGGGCCTCGCCTACGAGCAGTACTTC
NA	NA	TRBV25-1	TRBJ1-4	CASSEYGGGMSEKLFF	TGTGCCAGCAGTGAATATGGGGGGGGGATGAGTGAAAAACTGTTTTTT
NA	NA	TRBV19	TRBJ2-2	CASTNSGQKKHTGELFF	TGTGCCAGTACCAATAGCGGACAAAAGAAACACACCGGGGAGCTGTTTTTT
NA	NA	TRBV5-1	TRBJ2-5	CASSLSSGTHQETQYF	TGCGCCAGCAGCTTGTCCAGCGGAACCCACCAAGAGACCCAGTACTTC
TRBD2	NA	TRBV7-2	TRBJ2-1	CASSSRSGGGLLYNEQFF	TGTGCCAGCAGCTCCCGGAGCGGGGGCGGACTTTTATACAATGAGCAGTTCTTC
TRBD1	few	TRBV27	TRBJ1-2	CASSWPEDRGRPGYGYTF	TGTGCCAGCAGTTGGCCGGAGGACAGGGGGCGCCCGGGCTATGGCTACACCTTC
TRBD2	few	TRBV9	TRBJ2-2	CASSGVAGGHNTGELFF	TGTGCCAGCAGCGGTGTAGCGGGGGGGCATAACACCGGGGAGCTGTTTTTT
TRBD1	once	TRBV9	TRBJ2-1	CASSGGTGTYNEQFF	TGTGCCAGCAGCGGCGGGACAGGGACCTACAATGAGCAGTTCTTC
TRBD1	NA	TRBV14	TRBJ2-7	CASSQVGQVVYEQYF	TGTGCCAGCAGCCAAGTGGGACAGGTTGTGTACGAGCAGTACTTC
TRBD1	NA	TRBV5-1	TRBJ1-6	CASSFSTGIGNSPLHF	TGCGCCAGCAGCTTCTCGACAGGGATCGGTAATTCACCCCTCCACTTT
TRBD1	NA	TRBV6-6	TRBJ1-2	CASRDRPYGYTF	TGTGCCAGCCGGGACAGACCTTATGGCTACACCTTC
NA	NA	TRBV19	TRBJ2-3	CASNTAGTDTQYF	TGTGCCAGTAATACGGCAGGAACAGATACGCAGTATTTT
NA	few	TRBV10-3	TRBJ2-7	CAISLGGPAEF	TGTGCCATCAGCCTGGGCGGGCCAGCGGAATTC
NA	NA	TRBV6-5	TRBJ1-2	CASTTGLYYGYTF	TGTGCCAGCACCACGGGACTTTACTATGGCTACACCTTC
NA	NA	TRBV6-5	TRBJ2-1	CASGGQRLAYNEQFF	TGTGCCAGCGGGGGTCAAAGACTAGCCTACAATGAGCAGTTCTTC
NA	few	TRBV21-1	TRBJ1-3	CASSKEGGGKRNTIYF	TGTGCCAGCAGCAAAGAAGGGGGCGGGAAACGTAACACCATATATTTT
NA	NA	TRBV21-1	TRBJ1-1	CASSANAVTEAFF	TGTGCCAGCAGCGCGAACGCGGTCACTGAAGCTTTCTTT
NA	NA	TRBV5-6	TRBJ2-7	CASSFPSRPYEQYF	TGTGCCAGCAGCTTTCCTAGCAGGCCCTACGAGCAGTACTTC
TRBD1	NA	TRBV5-6	TRBJ1-1	CASSLVQGVMNTEAFF	TGTGCCAGCAGCTTGGTGCAGGGGGTTATGAACACTGAAGCTTTCTTT
TRBD2	few	TRBV6-5	TRBJ2-7	CASSSGLAAGSYEQYF	TGTGCCAGCAGTTCGGGACTAGCGGCAGGCTCCTACGAGCAGTACTTC
TRBD2	NA	TRBV18	TRBJ2-1	CSGTSSPIEQFF	TGTTCCGGGACTAGCTCGCCGATTGAGCAGTTCTTC